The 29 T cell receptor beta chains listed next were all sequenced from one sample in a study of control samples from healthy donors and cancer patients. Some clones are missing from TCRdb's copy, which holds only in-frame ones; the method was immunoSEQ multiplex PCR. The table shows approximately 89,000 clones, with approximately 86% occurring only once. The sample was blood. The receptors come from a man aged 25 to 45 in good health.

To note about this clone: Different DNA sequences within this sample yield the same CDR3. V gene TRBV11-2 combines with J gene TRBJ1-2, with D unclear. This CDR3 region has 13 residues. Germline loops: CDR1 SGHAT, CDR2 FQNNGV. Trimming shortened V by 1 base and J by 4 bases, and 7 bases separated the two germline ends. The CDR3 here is CASSLGGVYGYTF. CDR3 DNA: TGTGCCAGCAGCTTAGGTGGAGTCTATGGCTACACCTTC.

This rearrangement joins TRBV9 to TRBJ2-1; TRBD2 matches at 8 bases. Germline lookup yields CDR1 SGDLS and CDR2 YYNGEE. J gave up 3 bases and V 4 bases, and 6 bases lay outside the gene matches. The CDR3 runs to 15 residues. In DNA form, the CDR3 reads TGTGCCAGCAGCCGTAGCGGGGTTCGCTACAATGAGCAGTTCTTC. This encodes CASSRSGVRYNEQFF.

CDR3 amino acids: CASSLSSMNTEAFF. The CDR3 DNA sequence: TGTGCCAGCAGCTTAAGCAGCATGAACACTGAAGCTTTCTTT. The V call is TRBV7-3, the J call TRBJ1-1; D call uncertain. The CDR3 is 14 residues long. Germline CDR1 and CDR2: SGHTA and FQGTGA. Trimming stripped 1 base from V and 0 bases from J, with 6 bases between.

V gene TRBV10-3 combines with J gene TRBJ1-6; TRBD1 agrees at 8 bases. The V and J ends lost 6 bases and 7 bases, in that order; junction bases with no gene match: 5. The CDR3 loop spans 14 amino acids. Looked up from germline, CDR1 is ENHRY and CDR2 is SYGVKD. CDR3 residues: CAIRLDRANSPLHF. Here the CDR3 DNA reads TGTGCCATCAGATTGGACAGGGCGAATTCACCCCTCCACTTT.

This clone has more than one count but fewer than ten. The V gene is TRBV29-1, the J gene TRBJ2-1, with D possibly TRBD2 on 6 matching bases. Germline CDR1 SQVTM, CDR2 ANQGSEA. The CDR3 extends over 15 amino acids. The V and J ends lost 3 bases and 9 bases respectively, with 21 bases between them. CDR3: CSVDRDSLRVGEQFF. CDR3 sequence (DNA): TGCAGCGTTGACCGGGACTCCCTTAGGGTGGGTGAGCAGTTCTTC.

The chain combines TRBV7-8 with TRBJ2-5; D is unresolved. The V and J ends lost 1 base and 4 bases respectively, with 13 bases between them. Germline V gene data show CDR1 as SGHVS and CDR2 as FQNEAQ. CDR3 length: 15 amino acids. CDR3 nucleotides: TGTGCCAGCAGCTTAGTCCCGCCAGACGGAGAGACCCAGTACTTC. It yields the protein CASSLVPPDGETQYF.

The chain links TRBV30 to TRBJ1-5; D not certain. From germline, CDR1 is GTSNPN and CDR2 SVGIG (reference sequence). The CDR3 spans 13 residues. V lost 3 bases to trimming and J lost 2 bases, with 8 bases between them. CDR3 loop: CAWSGGGNQPQHF. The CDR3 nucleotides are TGTGCCTGGAGCGGTGGAGGCAATCAGCCCCAGCATTTT.

The CDR3 is CASSQAGLAVNTGELFF. Written as DNA, the CDR3 is TGTGCCAGCAGCCAAGCCGGACTAGCGGTGAACACCGGGGAGCTGTTTTTT. The chain combines TRBV4-2 with TRBJ2-2; the match to TRBD2 covers 10 bases. With V trimmed by 1 base and J by 1 base, 3 bases remained unmatched. In germline, CDR1 is LGHNA, CDR2 YNFKEQ. CDR3 length: 17 residues.

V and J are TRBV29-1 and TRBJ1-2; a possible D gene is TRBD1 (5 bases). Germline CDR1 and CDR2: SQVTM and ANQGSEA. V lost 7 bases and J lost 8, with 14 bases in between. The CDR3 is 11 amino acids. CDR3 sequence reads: CSGREVEGYTF. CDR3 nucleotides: TGCAGCGGCAGGGAGGTGGAGGGCTACACCTTC.

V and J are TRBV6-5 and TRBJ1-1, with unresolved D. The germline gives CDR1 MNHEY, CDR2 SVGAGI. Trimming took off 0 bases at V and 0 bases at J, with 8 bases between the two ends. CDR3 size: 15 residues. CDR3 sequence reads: CASSYSREMNTEAFF. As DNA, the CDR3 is TGTGCCAGCAGTTACTCGAGGGAGATGAACACTGAAGCTTTCTTT.

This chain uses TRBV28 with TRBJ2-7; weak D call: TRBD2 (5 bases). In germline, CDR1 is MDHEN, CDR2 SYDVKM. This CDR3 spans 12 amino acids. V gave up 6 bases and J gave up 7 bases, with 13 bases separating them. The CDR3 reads CASSPGKREQYF. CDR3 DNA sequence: TGTGCCAGCAGCCCGGGGAAGAGGGAGCAGTACTTC. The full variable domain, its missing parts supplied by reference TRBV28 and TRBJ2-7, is DVKVTQSSRYLVKRTGEKVFLECVQDMDHENMFWYRQDPGLGLRLIYFSYDVKMKEKGDIPEGYSVSREKKERFSLILESASTNQTSMYLCASSPGKREQYFGPGTRLTVT.

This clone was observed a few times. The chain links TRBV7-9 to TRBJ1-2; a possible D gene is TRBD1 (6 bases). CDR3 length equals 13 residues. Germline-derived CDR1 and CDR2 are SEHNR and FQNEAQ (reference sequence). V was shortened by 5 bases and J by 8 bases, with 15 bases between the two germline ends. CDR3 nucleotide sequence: TGTGCCAGCAGCCCCGGGGACATCTTAGGCTACACCTTC. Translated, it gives CASSPGDILGYTF.

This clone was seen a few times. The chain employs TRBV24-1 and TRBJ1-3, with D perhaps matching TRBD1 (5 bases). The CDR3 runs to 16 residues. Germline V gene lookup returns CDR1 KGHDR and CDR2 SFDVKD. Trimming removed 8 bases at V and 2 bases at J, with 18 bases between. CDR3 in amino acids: CATNTGQSSAGNTIYF. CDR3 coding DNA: TGTGCCACCAACACAGGTCAGTCTTCTGCTGGAAACACCATATATTTT.

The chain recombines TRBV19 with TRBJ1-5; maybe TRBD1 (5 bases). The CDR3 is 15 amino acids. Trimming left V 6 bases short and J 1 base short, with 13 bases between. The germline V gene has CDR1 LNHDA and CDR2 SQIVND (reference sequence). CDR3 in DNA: TGTGCCAGTAGCTCCTCGGGGGGAAGCAATCAGCCCCAGCATTTT. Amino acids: CASSSSGGSNQPQHF.

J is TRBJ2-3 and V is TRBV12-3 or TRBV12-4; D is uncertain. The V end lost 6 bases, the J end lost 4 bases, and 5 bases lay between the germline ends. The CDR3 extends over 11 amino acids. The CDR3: CASSLADTQYF. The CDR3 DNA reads TGTGCCAGCAGCCTTGCAGATACGCAGTATTTT.

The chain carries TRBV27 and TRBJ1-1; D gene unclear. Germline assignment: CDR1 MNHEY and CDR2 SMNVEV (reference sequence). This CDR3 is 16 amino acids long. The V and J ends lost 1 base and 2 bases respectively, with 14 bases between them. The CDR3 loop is CASSLYRAESNTEAFF. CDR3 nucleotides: TGTGCCAGCAGTTTATATCGGGCAGAGAGTAACACTGAAGCTTTCTTT.

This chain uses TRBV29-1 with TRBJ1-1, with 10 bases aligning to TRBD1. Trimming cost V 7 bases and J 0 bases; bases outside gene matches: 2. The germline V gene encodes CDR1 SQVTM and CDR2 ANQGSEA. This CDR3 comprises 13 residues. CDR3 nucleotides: TGCAGCGGGGGACAGGGGTTGAACACTGAAGCTTTCTTT. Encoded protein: CSGGQGLNTEAFF.

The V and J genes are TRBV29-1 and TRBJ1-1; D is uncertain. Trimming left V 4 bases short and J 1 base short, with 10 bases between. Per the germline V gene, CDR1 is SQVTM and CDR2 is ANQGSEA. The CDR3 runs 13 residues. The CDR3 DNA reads TGCAGCGTTGTAGGTATGGGGAACACTGAAGCTTTCTTT. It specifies CSVVGMGNTEAFF.

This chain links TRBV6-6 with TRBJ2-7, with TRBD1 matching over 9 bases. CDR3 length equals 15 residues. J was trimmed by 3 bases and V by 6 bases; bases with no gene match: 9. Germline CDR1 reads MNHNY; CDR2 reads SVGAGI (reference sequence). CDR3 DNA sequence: TGTGCCAGCAGCGTCGGGGCGGGACAGGGCTACGAGCAGTACGTC. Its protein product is CASSVGAGQGYEQYV.

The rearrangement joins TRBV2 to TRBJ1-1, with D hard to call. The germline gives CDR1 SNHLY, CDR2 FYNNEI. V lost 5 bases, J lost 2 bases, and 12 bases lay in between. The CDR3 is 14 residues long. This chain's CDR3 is CASSRAQTNTEAFF. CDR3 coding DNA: TGTGCCAGCAGTAGGGCACAGACTAACACTGAAGCTTTCTTT.

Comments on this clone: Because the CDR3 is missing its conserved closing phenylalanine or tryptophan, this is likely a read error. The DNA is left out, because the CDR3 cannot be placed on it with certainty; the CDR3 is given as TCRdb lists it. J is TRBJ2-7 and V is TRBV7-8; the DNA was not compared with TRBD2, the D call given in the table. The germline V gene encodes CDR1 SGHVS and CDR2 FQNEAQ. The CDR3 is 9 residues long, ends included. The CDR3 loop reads CASSLDPGS.

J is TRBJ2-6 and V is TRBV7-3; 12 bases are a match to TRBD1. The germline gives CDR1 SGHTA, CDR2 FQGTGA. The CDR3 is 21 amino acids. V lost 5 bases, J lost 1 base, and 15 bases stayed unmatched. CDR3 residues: CASSPHRDRGLRGSGANVLTF. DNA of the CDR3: TGTGCCAGCAGCCCCCACCGGGACAGGGGGCTCCGCGGATCTGGGGCCAACGTCCTGACTTTC.

The CDR3 sequence is CASSGGTRYNEQFF. The CDR3 coding sequence is TGTGCCAGTAGTGGGGGGACTCGCTACAATGAGCAGTTCTTC. The rearrangement joins TRBV19 to TRBJ2-1; possible D gene TRBD2, 6 bases. The germline V gene has CDR1 LNHDA and CDR2 SQIVND (reference sequence). The CDR3 is 14 residues long. V dropped 5 bases and J dropped 3 bases, with 11 bases sitting between them.

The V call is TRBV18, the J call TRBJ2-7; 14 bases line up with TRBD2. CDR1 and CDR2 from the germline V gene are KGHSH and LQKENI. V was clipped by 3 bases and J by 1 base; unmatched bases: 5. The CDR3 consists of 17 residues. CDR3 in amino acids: CASSPRGLAGGSYEQYF. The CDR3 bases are TGTGCCAGCTCACCCCGAGGACTAGCGGGGGGTTCCTACGAGCAGTACTTC. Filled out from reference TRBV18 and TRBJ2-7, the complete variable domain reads NAGVMQNPRHLVRRRGQEARLRCSPMKGHSHVYWYRQLPEEGLKFMVYLQKENIIDESGMPKERFSAEFPKEGPSILRIQQVVRGDSAAYFCASSPRGLAGGSYEQYFGPGTRLTVT.

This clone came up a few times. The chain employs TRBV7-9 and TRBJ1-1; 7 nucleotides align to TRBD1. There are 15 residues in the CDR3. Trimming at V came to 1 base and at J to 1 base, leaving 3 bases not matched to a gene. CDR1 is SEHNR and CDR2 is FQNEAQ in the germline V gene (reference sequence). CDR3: CASSLGQGTNTEAFF. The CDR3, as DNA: TGTGCCAGCAGCTTAGGACAGGGAACGAACACTGAAGCTTTCTTT.

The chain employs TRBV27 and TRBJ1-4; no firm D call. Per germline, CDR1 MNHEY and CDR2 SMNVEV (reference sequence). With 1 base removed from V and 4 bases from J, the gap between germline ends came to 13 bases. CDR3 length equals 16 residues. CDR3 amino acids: CASSLYGYGGNEKLFF. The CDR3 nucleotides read TGTGCCAGCAGTTTATACGGATACGGTGGTAATGAAAAACTGTTTTTT.

The CDR3 here is CASSLRGTSNEKLFF. The CDR3 region has the DNA TGTGCCAGCAGCTTGAGAGGAACCAGTAATGAAAAACTGTTTTTT. V is TRBV5-4 and J is TRBJ1-4, with D unresolved. Trimming took 1 base from V and 4 from J, leaving 11 bases between them. The germline CDR1 and CDR2 sequences are SGHNT and YYREEE (reference sequence). CDR3 length: 15 residues.

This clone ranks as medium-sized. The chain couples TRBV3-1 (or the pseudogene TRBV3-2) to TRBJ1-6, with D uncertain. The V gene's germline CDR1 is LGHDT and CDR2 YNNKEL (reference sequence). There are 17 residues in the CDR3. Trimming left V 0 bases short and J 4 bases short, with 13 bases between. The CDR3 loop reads CASSQDLKETYNSPLHF. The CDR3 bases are TGTGCCAGCAGCCAAGATCTAAAGGAGACATATAATTCACCCCTCCACTTT.

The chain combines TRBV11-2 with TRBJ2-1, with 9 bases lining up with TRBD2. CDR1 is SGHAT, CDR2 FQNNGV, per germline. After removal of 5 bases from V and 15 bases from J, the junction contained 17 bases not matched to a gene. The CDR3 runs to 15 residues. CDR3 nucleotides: TGTGCCAGCAGCCCCGAACCAGCGGGGGGCCCCGTAGGGTTCTTC. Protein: CASSPEPAGGPVGFF.